This paragraph reports one TCR beta chain. The antigen it recognizes is unknown. Per-base qualities were not stored, and no clone one base away is much larger. The entry originates in a study of identical twins (dated by TCRdb to 2016 to 2018). Study-level background: To test whether fetal clonotypes persist, this study deep-sequenced TCR alpha and beta repertoires from monozygotic twins, from unrelated adults of various ages, and from cord blood. To rule out contamination, replicate twin experiments were performed at different times with different library preparation protocols.

Ends trimmed: V by 5 bases, J by 1 base; bases unmatched to a gene: 8. The germline V gene (reference sequence) gives CDR1 as LGHDT and CDR2 as YNNKEL. Spanning cysteine to phenylalanine, the CDR3 consists of 16 amino acids. Of all the DNA, just the CDR3 is kept, 48 bases in frame from base 1. The full study reports these points: In monozygotic twins, out-of-frame TCR alpha sharing was systematically underestimated by recombination models, although the models agreed with sharing between unrelated individuals. Zero-insertion analyses could be partly confounded by invariant T cells such as MAIT and iNKT, though diverse VJ usage argued against such confounding for most clonotypes. Because the same donors could not be followed over many years, conclusions were based on cross-sectional statistical analysis. The excess sharing between twins in beta out-of-frame sequences was weaker because fewer shared sequences reduced the signal-to-noise ratio. Compared with coincidental sharing between unrelated individuals, an excess of low generation-probability sequences was observed among out-of-frame TCR alpha sequences shared between twins. Abundant cord blood beta clonotypes carried fewer insertions; young adult naive repertoires showed a weaker similar trend, while memory repertoires showed none.

Library creation used 5' RACE. The sequencer was an Illumina HiSeq 2000. Template switching introduced a universal primer binding site; the final cDNA contained a unique molecular identifier, enabling accurate counting of TCR cDNA molecules. First-strand cDNA for TCR alpha and beta chains was synthesized from specific primers in the conserved constant-segment region. To control for contamination, each cDNA library was double barcoded with a SMART-Mk sample barcode plus Illumina barcodes. TruSeq adapter sequences and Illumina sample barcodes were added in two successive PCR steps. Sequencing of the TCR alpha and beta cDNA libraries was done on the Illumina HiSeq platform using custom primers. The study's processing was this. MiGEC processed the raw reads to extract unique molecular identifiers, while MiXCR was used to determine the CDR3 positions. For each individual, recombination models were inferred using an EM algorithm with the repgenHMM and IGoR tools. The analysis of shared clonotypes was done with the tcR package in R, with sharing normalized by the product of cloneset sizes. Out-of-frame nonproductive sequences were analyzed to study raw recombination free of thymic and clonal selection effects. TCRdb reprocessing: public reads trimmed at Q25 with fastp, clones called with MiXCR, in-frame beta chains kept. Rows with one shared CDR3 protein collapse into an entry with the most common genes and DNA. TCRdb, not the authors, supplied the V and J calls. The sample profile shows fewer than 650,000 distinct CDR3 sequences; nearly 10% of them were found once. The top ten constitute more than 2.5% of the sample.

Every donor was a healthy Caucasian. Three pairs of female monozygotic twins, all aged about 18 to 30 years, were included in the twin cohort. The RNA used for TCR libraries was isolated from peripheral blood mononuclear cells. This sample was also put to use in a study of yellow fever vaccine responses in identical twins. The second publication reports: The T cell response to vaccination in identical twins was reported by the authors to appear partly convergent and partly personalized. Focusing on identical twins, the study followed the T cell clones that responded to the vaccine, and did so with precision.

The origin of this receptor is a woman aged 18-29 years in good health. Sequenced sample: PBMCs. Recombination linked TRBV3-1 to TRBJ2-3; 8 nucleotides in the junction match TRBD1. The base sequence is TGTGCCAGCAGCGAAGGACAGGGTCGAGGCACAGATACGCAGTATTTT. Translation gives CASSEGQGRGTDTQYF.